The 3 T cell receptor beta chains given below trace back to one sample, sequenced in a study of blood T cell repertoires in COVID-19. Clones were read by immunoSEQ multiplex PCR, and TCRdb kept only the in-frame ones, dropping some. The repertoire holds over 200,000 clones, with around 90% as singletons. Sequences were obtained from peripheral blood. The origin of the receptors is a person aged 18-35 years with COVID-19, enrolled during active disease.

CDR3 bases: TGCGCCAGCAGCTTGGCCGGCGGCTCAGCGAACACCGGGGAGCTGTTTTTT. This sequence encodes CASSLAGGSANTGELFF. The chain uses TRBV5-1 and TRBJ2-2; the D is unclear. Per germline, CDR1 SGHRS and CDR2 YFSETQ. V was shortened by 0 bases and J by 0 bases, with 12 bases between the two germline ends. The CDR3 has 17 residues.

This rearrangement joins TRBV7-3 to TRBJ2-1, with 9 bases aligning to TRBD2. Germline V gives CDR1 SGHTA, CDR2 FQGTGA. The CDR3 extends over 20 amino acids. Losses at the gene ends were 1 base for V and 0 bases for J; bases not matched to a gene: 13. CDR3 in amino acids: CASSLNGLAGPTSSYNEQFF. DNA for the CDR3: TGTGCCAGCAGCTTAAATGGGCTAGCGGGGCCCACGAGCTCCTACAATGAGCAGTTCTTC.

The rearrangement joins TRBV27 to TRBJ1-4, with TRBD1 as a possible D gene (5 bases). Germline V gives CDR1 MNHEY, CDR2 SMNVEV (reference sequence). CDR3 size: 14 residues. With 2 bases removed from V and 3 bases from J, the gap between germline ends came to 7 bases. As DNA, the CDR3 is TGTGCCAGCAGTTTACAGGGCGCTAATGAAAAACTGTTTTTT. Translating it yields CASSLQGANEKLFF.